Included here is one T cell receptor beta chain sequence, with context. Profiled with immunoSEQ multiplex PCR; TCRdb holds only in-frame clones, not every one. The sample carries 540,000 or so clones, about 80% recorded once. The data derive from a study of shared T cell receptors in the human thymus. After removal of 1 base from V and 2 bases from J, the junction contained 2 bases not matched to a gene. The germline V gene encodes CDR1 SGHTA and CDR2 FQGNSA. This CDR3 is 16 amino acids long. This sample also appeared in a second study, on human thymus T cells. In that study: Donation came from healthy Finnish infants having corrective surgery for congenital heart defects. From resections taken during corrective heart surgery, the thymus tissue was obtained. A high degree of thymic repertoire overlap among unrelated individuals was reported in related research.

Source material: thymocytes. This chain connects TRBV7-2 to TRBJ2-2, with 9 bases fitting TRBD2. The TCR was taken from a boy under two years old with a congenital heart defect. As DNA, the CDR3 is TGTGCCAGCAGCTTAGGGGGGACTAGCAACACCGGGGAGCTGTTTTTT. It yields the protein CASSLGGTSNTGELFF. The variable domain in full, completed from reference TRBV7-2 and TRBJ2-2, reads GAGVSQSPSNKVTEKGKDVELRCDPISGHTALYWYRQSLGQGLEFLIYFQGNSAPDKSGLPSDRFSAERTGGSVSTLTIQRTQQEDSAVYLCASSLGGTSNTGELFFGEGSRLTVL.